Listed below are T cell receptor beta chains from one sample, sequenced in a study of OX40 agonist ivuxolimab in advanced cancers. Sequencing was performed with immunoSEQ multiplex PCR; in TCRdb, only in-frame clones are kept and a portion is missing. The sample contains around 60,000 clones, 80% to 90% of which appear only once. The input for sequencing was CD4+ or CD8+ T cells sorted from blood, taken in a trial of the OX40 agonist ivuxolimab. Receptors originate from an adult with an advanced solid tumor such as melanoma, head and neck, liver or kidney cancer. CDR3s include the opening cysteine and the closing phenylalanine or tryptophan. D genes are given only for firm matches. Size values are once, few and many counts, or a class for expanded clones, and some rows have none.

length	V	D	size	J	DNA	CDR3
15	TRBV5-1	.	.	TRBJ1-1	TGCGCCAGCAGCTTGGATTCCCCAGGGAACACTGAAGCTTTCTTT	CASSLDSPGNTEAFF
13	TRBV27	TRBD1	.	TRBJ1-2	TGTGCCAGCAGTCCTGGACAGGGGGCTGGCTACACCTTC	CASSPGQGAGYTF
12	TRBV2	.	.	TRBJ2-1	TGTGCCAGCATGAGGACCAACAATGAGCAGTTCTTC	CASMRTNNEQFF
16	TRBV19	.	few	TRBJ2-5	TGTGCCAGTAGTATCTACGTGGGAGGTATTCAAGAGACCCAGTACTTC	CASSIYVGGIQETQYF
15	TRBV10-3	TRBD1	once	TRBJ1-1	TGTGCCATCAGTGAGTTGGGACAGGGAGAGACTGAAGCTTTCTTT	CAISELGQGETEAFF
15	TRBV5-1	.	few	TRBJ2-3	TGCGCCAGCAGCGTCCTCCAGTGGGCGACGGATACGCAGTATTTT	CASSVLQWATDTQYF
14	TRBV29-1	.	.	TRBJ1-4	TGCAGCGTGATCGGGGGAGGCACTAATGAAAAACTGTTTTTT	CSVIGGGTNEKLFF
10	TRBV5-1	.	.	TRBJ2-5	TGCGCCAGCAGCGGGGAGACCCAGTACTTC	CASSGETQYF
16	TRBV11-2	TRBD2	.	TRBJ2-1	TGTGCCAGCAGCTCAAGCGGGGCTATCAGTTACAATGAGCAGTTCTTC	CASSSSGAISYNEQFF
13	TRBV5-1	.	.	TRBJ2-7	TGCGCCAGCAGCTTGGAAGGGACCTACGAGCAGTACTTC	CASSLEGTYEQYF
12	TRBV29-1	.	.	TRBJ2-2	TGCAGCGTTGACATAGGGATCGGGGAGCTGTTTTTT	CSVDIGIGELFF
13	TRBV2	.	.	TRBJ2-1	TGTGCCAGCACTTCAGGGGTTGGTAATGAGCAGTTCTTC	CASTSGVGNEQFF
13	TRBV7-2	.	once	TRBJ2-7	TGTGCCAGCAGCTTATTAGATACCTACGAGCAGTACTTC	CASSLLDTYEQYF
11	TRBV20-1	.	.	TRBJ2-1	TGCATTGCGCAGGGTAACAATGAGCAGTTCTTC	CIAQGNNEQFF
14	TRBV30	.	.	TRBJ1-6	TGTGCCTGGAGTGTATCGGGGCCCGGTTCACCCCTCCACTTT	CAWSVSGPGSPLHF
15	TRBV2	TRBD1	.	TRBJ1-1	TGTGCCAGCAGTGGTTTGGGACAGCTTTTGATTGAAGCTTTCTTT	CASSGLGQLLIEAFF
16	TRBV18	TRBD2	.	TRBJ2-7	TGTGCCAGCTCACCATGGGTGGGAGGGCTAGTCTACGAGCAGTACTTC	CASSPWVGGLVYEQYF
14	TRBV5-1	.	.	TRBJ2-3	TGCGCCAGCAGCTTGGCCGTCGGGTCCGATACGCAGTATTTT	CASSLAVGSDTQYF
20	TRBV5-1	TRBD2	.	TRBJ2-1	TGCGCCAGCAGCTCCCGGAGCACATTTTCTAGCGGGAGTTCCTACAATGAGCAGTTCTTC	CASSSRSTFSSGSSYNEQFF
14	TRBV9	.	.	TRBJ2-2	TGTGCCAGCAGCGTTGCCGCGAACACCGGGGAGCTGTTTTTT	CASSVAANTGELFF
13	TRBV30	.	.	TRBJ1-5	TGTGCCTGGAGTGTACGTTGGGGACAGCCCCAGCATTTT	CAWSVRWGQPQHF
15	TRBV6-1	.	.	TRBJ2-3	TGTGCCAGCAGTGAATTAACGAGGGTGCCAGATACGCAGTATTTT	CASSELTRVPDTQYF
16	TRBV5-1	TRBD1	few	TRBJ1-5	TGCGCCAGCAGCCCCGACGGACAGGGCTTCAATCAGCCCCAGCATTTT	CASSPDGQGFNQPQHF
17	TRBV18	TRBD1	few	TRBJ2-2	TGTGCCAGCTCACCACGGACGACAGGGGGGATCACCGGGGAGCTGTTTTTT	CASSPRTTGGITGELFF
16	TRBV5-1	TRBD2	.	TRBJ2-7	TGCGCCAGCAGCTTGTTCCCTAGCGGGAGAAACGTCGAGCAGTACTTC	CASSLFPSGRNVEQYF
14	TRBV5-6	.	.	TRBJ1-4	TGTGCCAGCAGCCCGACGGGGTCATATGAAAAACTGTTTTTT	CASSPTGSYEKLFF
12	TRBV10-3	.	.	TRBJ2-5	TGTGCCATCAGTGAGTCGCATGAGACCCAGTACTTC	CAISESHETQYF
14	TRBV5-4	.	few	TRBJ2-7	TGTGCCAGCAGCCTCAGACAGGCCCCCTACGAGCAGTACTTC	CASSLRQAPYEQYF
11	TRBV7-2	.	once	TRBJ1-2	TGTGCCTCCGACGGGGGGAATGGCTACACCTTC	CASDGGNGYTF
17	TRBV9	.	.	TRBJ1-3	TGTGCCAGCAGCGTAGTCGGAGGACCCTTCTCTGGAAACACCATATATTTT	CASSVVGGPFSGNTIYF
15	TRBV18	.	.	TRBJ2-3	TGTGCCAGCTCACCATCCCCTCGCTCCCCCGGTACGCAGTATTTT	CASSPSPRSPGTQYF
15	TRBV19	TRBD2	.	TRBJ2-5	TGTGCCAGTAGTATAACGGCTAGCGGGAAAGAGACCCAGTACTTC	CASSITASGKETQYF
14	TRBV6-6	.	.	TRBJ1-2	TGTGCCAGCGACCGGGGGGGCTTAAACTATGGCTACACCTTC	CASDRGGLNYGYTF
18	TRBV18	TRBD2	once	TRBJ2-6	TGTGCCAGCTCACTCCGGGGGGACCCCCTTTCTGGGGCCAACGTCCTGACTTTC	CASSLRGDPLSGANVLTF
14	TRBV5-1	.	.	TRBJ2-2	TGCGCCAGCAGCTTCAGCGTAGATGTCGGGGAGCTGTTTTTT	CASSFSVDVGELFF
14	TRBV7-3	.	.	TRBJ1-2	TGTGCCAGCAGCTCATCCGAACAGGGCACGGGCTACACCTTC	CASSSSEQGTGYTF